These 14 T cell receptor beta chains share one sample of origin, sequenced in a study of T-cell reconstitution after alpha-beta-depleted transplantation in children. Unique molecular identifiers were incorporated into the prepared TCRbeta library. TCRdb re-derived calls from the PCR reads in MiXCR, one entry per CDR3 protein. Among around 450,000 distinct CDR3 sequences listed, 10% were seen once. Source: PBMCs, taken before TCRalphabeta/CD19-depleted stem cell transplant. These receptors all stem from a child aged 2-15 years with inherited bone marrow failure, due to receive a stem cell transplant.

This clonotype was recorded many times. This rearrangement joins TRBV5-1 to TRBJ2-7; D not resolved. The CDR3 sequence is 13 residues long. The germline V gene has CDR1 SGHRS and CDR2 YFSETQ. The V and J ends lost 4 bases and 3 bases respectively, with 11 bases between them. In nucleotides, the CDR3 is TGCGCCAGCAGCACCACTCCGAACTACGAGCAGTACTTC. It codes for CASSTTPNYEQYF.

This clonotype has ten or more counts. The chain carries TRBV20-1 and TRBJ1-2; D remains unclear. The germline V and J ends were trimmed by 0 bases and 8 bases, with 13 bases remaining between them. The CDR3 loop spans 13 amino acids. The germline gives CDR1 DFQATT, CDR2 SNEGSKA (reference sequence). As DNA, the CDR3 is TGCAGTGCTAGAGATGTCCCAGGTAACGGCTACACCTTC. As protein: CSARDVPGNGYTF.

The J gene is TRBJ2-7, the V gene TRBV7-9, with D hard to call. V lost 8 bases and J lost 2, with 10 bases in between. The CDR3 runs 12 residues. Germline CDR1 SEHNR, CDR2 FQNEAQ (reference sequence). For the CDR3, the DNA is TGTGCCAGCGCCTCGATCACCTACGAGCAGTACTTC. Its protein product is CASASITYEQYF. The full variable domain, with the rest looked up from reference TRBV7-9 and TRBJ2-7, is DTGVSQNPRHKITKRGQNVTFRCDPISEHNRLYWYRQTLGQGPEFLTYFQNEAQLEKSRLLSDRFSAERPKGSFSTLEIQRTEQGDSAMYLCASASITYEQYFGPGTRLTVT.

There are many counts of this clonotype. CDR3 in DNA: TGTGCCAGCAGCTTAGGTATGATAGGTGGAGGGAACCACGAGCAGTACTTC. It yields the protein CASSLGMIGGGNHEQYF. The genes are TRBV7-2 and TRBJ2-7, with D possibly matching TRBD2 (6 bases). This CDR3 contains 17 residues. From germline, CDR1 is SGHTA and CDR2 FQGNSA. Between the trimmed V and J ends, which lost 1 base and 5 bases, there was a span of 21 bases.

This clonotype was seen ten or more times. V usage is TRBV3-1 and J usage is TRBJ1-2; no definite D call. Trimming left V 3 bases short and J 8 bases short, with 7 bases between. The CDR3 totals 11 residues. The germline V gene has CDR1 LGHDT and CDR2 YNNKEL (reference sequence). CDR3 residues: CASSQLAGYTF. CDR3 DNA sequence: TGTGCCAGCAGCCAGTTAGCAGGCTACACCTTC.

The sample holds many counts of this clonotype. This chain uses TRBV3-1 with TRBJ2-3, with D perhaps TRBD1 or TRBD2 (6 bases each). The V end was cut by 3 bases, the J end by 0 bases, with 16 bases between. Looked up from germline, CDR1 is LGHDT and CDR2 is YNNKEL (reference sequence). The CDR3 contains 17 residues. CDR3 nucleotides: TGTGCCAGCAGCCAGAAGGGGGGCCGCCCAAGCACAGATACGCAGTATTTT. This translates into CASSQKGGRPSTDTQYF.

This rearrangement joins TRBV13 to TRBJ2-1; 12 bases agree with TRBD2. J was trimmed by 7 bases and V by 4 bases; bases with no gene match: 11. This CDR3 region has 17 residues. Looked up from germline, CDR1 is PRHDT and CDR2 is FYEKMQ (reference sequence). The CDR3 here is CASSSRLAGVAWNEQFF. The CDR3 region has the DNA TGTGCCAGCAGCTCCCGACTAGCGGGAGTCGCCTGGAATGAGCAGTTCTTC.

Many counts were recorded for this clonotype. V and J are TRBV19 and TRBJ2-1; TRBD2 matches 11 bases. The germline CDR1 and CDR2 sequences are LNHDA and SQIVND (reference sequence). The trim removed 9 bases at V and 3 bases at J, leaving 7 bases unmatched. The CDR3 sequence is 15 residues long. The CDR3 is CASSRLAGYYNEQFF. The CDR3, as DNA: TGTGCCAGCTCCAGACTAGCGGGGTACTACAATGAGCAGTTCTTC.

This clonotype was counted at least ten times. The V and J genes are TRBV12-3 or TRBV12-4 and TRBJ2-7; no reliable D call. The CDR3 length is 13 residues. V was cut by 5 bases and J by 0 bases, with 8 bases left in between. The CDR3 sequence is CASSTHYSYEQYF. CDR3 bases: TGTGCCAGCAGTACCCATTACTCCTACGAGCAGTACTTC.

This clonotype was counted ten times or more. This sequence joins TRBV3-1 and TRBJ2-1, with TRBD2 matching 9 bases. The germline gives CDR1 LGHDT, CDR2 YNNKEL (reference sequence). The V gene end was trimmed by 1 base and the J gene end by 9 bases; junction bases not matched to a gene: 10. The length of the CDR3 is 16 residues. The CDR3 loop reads CASSQGLAGEGTEQFF. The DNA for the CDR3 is TGTGCCAGCAGCCAAGGCTTAGCGGGAGAGGGTACTGAGCAGTTCTTC.

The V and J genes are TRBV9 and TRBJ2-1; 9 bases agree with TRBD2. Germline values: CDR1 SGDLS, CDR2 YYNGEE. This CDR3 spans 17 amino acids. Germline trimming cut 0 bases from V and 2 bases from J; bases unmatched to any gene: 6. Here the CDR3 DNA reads TGTGCCAGCAGCGTAGGGCTAGCGGGACCCCCCTACAATGAGCAGTTCTTC. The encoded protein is CASSVGLAGPPYNEQFF.

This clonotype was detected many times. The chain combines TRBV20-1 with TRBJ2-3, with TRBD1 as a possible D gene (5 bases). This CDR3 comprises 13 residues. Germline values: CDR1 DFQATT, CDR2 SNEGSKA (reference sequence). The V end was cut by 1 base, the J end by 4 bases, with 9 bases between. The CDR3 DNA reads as TGCAGTGCTAGAGTTGCAGGGCCAGATACGCAGTATTTT. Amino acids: CSARVAGPDTQYF.

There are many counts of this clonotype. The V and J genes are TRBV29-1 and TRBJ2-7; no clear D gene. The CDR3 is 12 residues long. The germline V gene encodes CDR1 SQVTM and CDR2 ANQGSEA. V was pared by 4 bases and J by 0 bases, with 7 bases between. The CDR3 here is CSVGEGSYEQYF. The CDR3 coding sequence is TGCAGCGTTGGAGAAGGCTCCTACGAGCAGTACTTC.

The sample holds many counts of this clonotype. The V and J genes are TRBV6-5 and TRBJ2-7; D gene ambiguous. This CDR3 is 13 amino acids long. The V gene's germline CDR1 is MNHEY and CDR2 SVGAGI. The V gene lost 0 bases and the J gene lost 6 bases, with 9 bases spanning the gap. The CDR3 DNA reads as TGTGCCAGCAGTTACTCGACGGCCCTCGAGCAGTACTTC. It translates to CASSYSTALEQYF.